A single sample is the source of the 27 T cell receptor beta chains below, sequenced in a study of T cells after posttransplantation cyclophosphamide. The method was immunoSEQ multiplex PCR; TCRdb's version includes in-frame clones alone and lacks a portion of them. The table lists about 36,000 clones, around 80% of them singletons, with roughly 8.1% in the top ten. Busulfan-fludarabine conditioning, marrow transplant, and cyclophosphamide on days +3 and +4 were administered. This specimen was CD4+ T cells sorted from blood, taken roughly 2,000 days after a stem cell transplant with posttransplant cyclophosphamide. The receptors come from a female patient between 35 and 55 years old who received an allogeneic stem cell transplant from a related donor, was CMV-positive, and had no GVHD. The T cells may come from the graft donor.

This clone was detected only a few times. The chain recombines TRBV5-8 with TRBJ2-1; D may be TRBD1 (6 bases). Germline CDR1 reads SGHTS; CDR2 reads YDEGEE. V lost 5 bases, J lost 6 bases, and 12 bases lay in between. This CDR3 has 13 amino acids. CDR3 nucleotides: TGTGCCAGCAGGGTAACAGGGACCAATGAGCAGTTCTTC. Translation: CASRVTGTNEQFF.

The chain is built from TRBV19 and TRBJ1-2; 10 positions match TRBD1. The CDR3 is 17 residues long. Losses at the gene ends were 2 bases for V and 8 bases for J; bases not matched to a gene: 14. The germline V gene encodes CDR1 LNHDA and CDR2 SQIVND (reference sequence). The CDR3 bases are TGTGCCAGTAGTATAACCCCGGGACAGGGGTTGACGAAAGGCTACACCTTC. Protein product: CASSITPGQGLTKGYTF. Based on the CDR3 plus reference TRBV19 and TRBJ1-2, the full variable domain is DGGITQSPKYLFRKEGQNVTLSCEQNLNHDAMYWYRQDPGQGLRLIYYSQIVNDFQKGDIAEGYSVSREKKESFPLTVTSAQKNPTAFYLCASSITPGQGLTKGYTFGSGTRLTVV.

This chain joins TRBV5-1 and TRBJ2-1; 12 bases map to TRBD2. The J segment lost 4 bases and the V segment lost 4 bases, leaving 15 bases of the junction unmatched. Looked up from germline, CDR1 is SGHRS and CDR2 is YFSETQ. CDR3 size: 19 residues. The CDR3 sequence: CASSKATSGGPLIYNEQFF. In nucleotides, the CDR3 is TGCGCCAGCAGCAAGGCCACTAGCGGGGGGCCCCTCATTTACAATGAGCAGTTCTTC. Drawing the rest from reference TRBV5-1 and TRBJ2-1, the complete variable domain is KAGVTQTPRYLIKTRGQQVTLSCSPISGHRSVSWYQQTPGQGLQFLFEYFSETQRNKGNFPGRFSGRQFSNSRSEMNVSTLELGDSALYLCASSKATSGGPLIYNEQFFGPGTRLTVL.

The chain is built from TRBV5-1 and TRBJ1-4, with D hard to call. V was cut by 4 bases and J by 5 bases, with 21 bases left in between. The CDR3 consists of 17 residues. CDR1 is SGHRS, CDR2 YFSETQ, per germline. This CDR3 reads CASSPRGPNQKNEKLFF. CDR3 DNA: TGCGCCAGCAGCCCCCGGGGTCCTAACCAAAAAAATGAAAAACTGTTTTTT.

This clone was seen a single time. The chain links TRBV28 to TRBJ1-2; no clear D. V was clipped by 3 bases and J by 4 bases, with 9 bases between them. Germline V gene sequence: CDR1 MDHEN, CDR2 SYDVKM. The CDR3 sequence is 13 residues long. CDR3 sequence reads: CASSFVGLYGYTF. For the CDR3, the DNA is TGTGCCAGCAGTTTTGTTGGGCTCTATGGCTACACCTTC.

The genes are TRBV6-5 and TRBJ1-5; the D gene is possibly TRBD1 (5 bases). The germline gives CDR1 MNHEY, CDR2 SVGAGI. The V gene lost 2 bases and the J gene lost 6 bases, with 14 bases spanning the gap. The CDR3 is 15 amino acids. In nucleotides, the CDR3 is TGTGCCAGCAGTTACGGGATGGGGCCGGGTCAGCCCCAGCATTTT. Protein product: CASSYGMGPGQPQHF.

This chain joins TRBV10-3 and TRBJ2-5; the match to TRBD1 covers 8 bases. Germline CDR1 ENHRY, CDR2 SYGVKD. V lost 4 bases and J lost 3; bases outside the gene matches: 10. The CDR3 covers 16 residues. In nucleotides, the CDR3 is TGTGCCATCAGTGCCCCCCGGCCGACAGGGGAAGAGACCCAGTACTTC. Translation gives CAISAPRPTGEETQYF.

The CDR3 spells CASSRQRTGDTGELFF. The CDR3 DNA sequence: TGTGCCAGCAGCCGGCAGCGGACAGGGGATACCGGGGAGCTGTTTTTT. This chain connects TRBV4-2 to TRBJ2-2; 9 positions agree with TRBD1. The V gene end was trimmed by 4 bases and the J gene end by 5 bases; junction bases not matched to a gene: 8. This CDR3 comprises 16 residues. Looked up from germline, CDR1 is LGHNA and CDR2 is YNFKEQ.

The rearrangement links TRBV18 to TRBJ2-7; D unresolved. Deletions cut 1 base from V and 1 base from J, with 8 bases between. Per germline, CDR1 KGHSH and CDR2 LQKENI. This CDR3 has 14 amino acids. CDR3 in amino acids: CASSPQSKSYEQYF. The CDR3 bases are TGTGCCAGCTCACCACAATCTAAATCCTACGAGCAGTACTTC.

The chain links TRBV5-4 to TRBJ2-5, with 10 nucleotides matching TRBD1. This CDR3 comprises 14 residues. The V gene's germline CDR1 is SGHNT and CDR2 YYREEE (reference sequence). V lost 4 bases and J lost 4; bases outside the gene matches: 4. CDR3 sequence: CASSRRDRGETQYF. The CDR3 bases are TGTGCCAGCAGCCGCCGGGACAGGGGAGAGACCCAGTACTTC.

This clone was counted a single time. The CDR3 is CASRLVSGGSYEQYF. The CDR3 DNA follows: TGTGCCAGCAGATTAGTTTCGGGGGGATCCTACGAGCAGTACTTC. The J gene is TRBJ2-7, the V gene TRBV28, with 7 bases matching TRBD2. The V gene's germline CDR1 is MDHEN and CDR2 SYDVKM. With 6 bases clipped from V and 1 base from J, the junction kept 9 bases outside the gene matches. The CDR3 consists of 15 residues.

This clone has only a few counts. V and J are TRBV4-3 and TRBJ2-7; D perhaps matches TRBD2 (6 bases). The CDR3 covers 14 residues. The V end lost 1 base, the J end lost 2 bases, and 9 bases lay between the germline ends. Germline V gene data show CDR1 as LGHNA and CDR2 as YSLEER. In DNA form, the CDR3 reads TGCGCCAGCAGCCAAGCGGAGGGCACCTACGAGCAGTACTTC. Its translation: CASSQAEGTYEQYF.

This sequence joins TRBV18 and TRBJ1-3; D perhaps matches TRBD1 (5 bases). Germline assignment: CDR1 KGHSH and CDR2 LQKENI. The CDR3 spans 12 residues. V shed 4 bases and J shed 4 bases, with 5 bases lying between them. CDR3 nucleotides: TGTGCCAGCTCACGACAGGGAAACACCATATATTTT. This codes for CASSRQGNTIYF.

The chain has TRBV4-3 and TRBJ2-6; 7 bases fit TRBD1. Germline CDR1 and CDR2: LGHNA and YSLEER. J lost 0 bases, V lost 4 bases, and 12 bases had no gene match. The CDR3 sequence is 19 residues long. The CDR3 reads CASSPGVTGLFSGANVLTF. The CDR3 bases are TGCGCCAGCAGCCCTGGTGTGACAGGGCTTTTCTCTGGGGCCAACGTCCTGACTTTC.

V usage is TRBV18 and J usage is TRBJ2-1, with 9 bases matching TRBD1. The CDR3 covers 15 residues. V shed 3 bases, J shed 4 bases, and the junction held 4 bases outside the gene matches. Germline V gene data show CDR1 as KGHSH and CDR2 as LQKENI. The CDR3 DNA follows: TGTGCCAGCTCACCTCTTGGACAGGGGTACAATGAGCAGTTCTTC. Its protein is CASSPLGQGYNEQFF.

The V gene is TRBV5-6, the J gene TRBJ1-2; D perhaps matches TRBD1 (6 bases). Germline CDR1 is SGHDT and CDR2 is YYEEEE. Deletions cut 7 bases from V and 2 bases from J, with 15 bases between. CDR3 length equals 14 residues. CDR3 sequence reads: CASSAGGGNYGYTF. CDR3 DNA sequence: TGTGCCAGCTCGGCGGGAGGGGGGAACTATGGCTACACCTTC.

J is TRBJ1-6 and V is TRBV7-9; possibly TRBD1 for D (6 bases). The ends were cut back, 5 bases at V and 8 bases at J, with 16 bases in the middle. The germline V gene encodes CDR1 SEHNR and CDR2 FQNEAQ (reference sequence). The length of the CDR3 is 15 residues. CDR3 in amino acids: CASSPSRGIDSPLHF. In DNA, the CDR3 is TGTGCCAGCAGCCCATCTAGGGGGATTGATTCACCCCTCCACTTT.

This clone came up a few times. The chain's CDR3 is CASSRLGQGYNEQFF. Here the CDR3 DNA reads TGTGCCAGCAGCCGCCTGGGGCAGGGGTACAATGAGCAGTTCTTC. The chain uses TRBV7-6 and TRBJ2-1; D is perhaps TRBD1 (6 bases). Germline CDR1 SGHVS, CDR2 FNYEAQ. The CDR3 is 15 residues long. The V end lost 5 bases, the J end lost 4 bases, and 15 bases lay between the germline ends.

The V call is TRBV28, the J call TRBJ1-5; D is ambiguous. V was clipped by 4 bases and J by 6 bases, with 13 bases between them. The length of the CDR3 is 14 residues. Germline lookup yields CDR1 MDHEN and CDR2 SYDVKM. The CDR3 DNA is TGTGCCAGCAGTTCAGGTGCCTCAAGTCAGCCCCAGCATTTT. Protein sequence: CASSSGASSQPQHF. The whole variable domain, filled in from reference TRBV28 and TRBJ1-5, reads DVKVTQSSRYLVKRTGEKVFLECVQDMDHENMFWYRQDPGLGLRLIYFSYDVKMKEKGDIPEGYSVSREKKERFSLILESASTNQTSMYLCASSSGASSQPQHFGDGTRLSIL.

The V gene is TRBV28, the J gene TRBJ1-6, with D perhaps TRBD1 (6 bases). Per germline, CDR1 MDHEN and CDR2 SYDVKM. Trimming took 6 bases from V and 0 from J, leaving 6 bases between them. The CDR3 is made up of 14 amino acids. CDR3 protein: CASRDSSYNSPLHF. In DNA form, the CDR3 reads TGTGCCAGCAGGGACAGCTCCTATAATTCACCCCTCCACTTT.

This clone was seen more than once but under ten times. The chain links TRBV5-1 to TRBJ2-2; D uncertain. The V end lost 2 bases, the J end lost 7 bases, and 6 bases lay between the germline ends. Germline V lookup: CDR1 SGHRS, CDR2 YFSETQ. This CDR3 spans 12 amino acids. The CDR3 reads CASSLNNGELFF. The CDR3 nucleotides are TGCGCCAGCAGCTTAAATAACGGGGAGCTGTTTTTT.

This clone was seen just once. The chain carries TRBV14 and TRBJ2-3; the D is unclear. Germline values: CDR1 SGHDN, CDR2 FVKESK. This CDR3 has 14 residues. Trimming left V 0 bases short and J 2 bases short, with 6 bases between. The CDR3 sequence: CASSQDLFTDTQYF. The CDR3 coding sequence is TGTGCCAGCAGCCAAGATCTATTCACAGATACGCAGTATTTT.

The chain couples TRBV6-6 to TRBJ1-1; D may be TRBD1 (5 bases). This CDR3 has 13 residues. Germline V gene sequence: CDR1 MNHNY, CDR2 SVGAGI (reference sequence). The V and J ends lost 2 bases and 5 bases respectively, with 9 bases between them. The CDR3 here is CASSYKTGTEAFF. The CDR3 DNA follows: TGTGCCAGCAGTTACAAAACAGGAACTGAAGCTTTCTTT.

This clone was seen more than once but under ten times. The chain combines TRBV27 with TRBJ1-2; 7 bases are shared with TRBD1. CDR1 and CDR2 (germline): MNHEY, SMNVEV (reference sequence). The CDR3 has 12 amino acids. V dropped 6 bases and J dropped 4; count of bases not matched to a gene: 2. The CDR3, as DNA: TGTGCCAGCAGGACAGGGAGCTATGGCTACACCTTC. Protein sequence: CASRTGSYGYTF.

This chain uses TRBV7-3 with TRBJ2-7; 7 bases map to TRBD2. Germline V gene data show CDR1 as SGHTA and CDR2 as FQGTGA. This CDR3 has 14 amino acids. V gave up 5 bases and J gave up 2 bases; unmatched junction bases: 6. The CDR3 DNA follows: TGTGCCAGCAGCAGGGAGGGTAGTGCCTACGAGCAGTACTTC. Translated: CASSREGSAYEQYF.

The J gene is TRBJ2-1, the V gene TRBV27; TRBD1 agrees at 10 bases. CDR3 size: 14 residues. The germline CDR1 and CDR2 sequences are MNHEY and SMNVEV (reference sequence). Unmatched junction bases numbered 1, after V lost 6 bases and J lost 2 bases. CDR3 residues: CASRGTGAYNEQFF. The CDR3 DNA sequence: TGTGCCAGCAGAGGGACAGGGGCCTACAATGAGCAGTTCTTC.

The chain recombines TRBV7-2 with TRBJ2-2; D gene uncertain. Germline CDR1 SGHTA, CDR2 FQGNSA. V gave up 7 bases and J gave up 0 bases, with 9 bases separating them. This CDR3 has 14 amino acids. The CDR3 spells CASTLLSNTGELFF. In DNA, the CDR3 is TGTGCCAGCACCCTACTTTCGAACACCGGGGAGCTGTTTTTT. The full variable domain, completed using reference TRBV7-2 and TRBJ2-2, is GAGVSQSPSNKVTEKGKDVELRCDPISGHTALYWYRQSLGQGLEFLIYFQGNSAPDKSGLPSDRFSAERTGGSVSTLTIQRTQQEDSAVYLCASTLLSNTGELFFGEGSRLTVL.